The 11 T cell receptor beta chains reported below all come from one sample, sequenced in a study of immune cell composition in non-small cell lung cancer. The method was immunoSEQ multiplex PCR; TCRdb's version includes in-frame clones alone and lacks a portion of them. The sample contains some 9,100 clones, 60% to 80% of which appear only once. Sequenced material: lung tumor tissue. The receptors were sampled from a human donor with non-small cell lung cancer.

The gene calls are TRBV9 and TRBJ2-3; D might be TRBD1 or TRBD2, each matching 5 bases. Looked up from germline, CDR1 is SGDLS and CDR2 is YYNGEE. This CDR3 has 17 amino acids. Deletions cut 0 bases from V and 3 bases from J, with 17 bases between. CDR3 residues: CASSVVGSGRGTDTQYF. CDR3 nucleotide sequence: TGTGCCAGCAGCGTAGTAGGTTCAGGGAGAGGAACAGATACGCAGTATTTT.

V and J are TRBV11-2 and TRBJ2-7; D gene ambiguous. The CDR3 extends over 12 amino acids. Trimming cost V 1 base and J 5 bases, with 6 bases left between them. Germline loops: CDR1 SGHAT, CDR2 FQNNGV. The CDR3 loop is CASSLARHEQYF. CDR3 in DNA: TGTGCCAGCAGCTTAGCCAGGCACGAGCAGTACTTC.

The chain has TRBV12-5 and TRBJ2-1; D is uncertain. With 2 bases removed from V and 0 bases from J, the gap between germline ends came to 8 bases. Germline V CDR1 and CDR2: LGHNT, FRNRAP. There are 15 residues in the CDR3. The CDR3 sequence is CASGLNIPSYNEQFF. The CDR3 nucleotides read TGTGCTAGTGGTTTGAATATCCCCTCCTACAATGAGCAGTTCTTC.

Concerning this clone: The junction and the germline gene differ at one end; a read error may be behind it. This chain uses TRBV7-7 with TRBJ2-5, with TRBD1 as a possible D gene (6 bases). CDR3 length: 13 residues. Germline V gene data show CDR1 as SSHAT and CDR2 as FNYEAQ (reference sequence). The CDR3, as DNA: TGTGCTAGCAGCAGGGGTGGGGAAGAGACCCAGTACTTC. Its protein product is CASSRGGEETQYF.

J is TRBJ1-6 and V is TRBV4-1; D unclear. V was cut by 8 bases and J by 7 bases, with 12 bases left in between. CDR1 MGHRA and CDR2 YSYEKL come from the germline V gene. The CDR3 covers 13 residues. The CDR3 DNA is TGCGCCAGCGCCCAAAACAGAAATTCACCCCTCCACTTT. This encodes CASAQNRNSPLHF.

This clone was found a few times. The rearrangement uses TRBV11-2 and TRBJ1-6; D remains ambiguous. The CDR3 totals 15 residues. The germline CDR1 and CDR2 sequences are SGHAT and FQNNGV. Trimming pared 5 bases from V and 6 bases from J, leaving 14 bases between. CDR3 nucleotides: TGTGCCAGCAGCCCCAGGACGGACGGTAATTCACCCCTCCACTTT. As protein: CASSPRTDGNSPLHF.

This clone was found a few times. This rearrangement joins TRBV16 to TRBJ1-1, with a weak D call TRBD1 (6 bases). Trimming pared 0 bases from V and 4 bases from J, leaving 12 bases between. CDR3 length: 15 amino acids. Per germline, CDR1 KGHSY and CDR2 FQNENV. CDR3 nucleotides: TGTGCCAGCAGCCAATCAGGAAGGGGGAGCACTGAAGCTTTCTTT. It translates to CASSQSGRGSTEAFF.

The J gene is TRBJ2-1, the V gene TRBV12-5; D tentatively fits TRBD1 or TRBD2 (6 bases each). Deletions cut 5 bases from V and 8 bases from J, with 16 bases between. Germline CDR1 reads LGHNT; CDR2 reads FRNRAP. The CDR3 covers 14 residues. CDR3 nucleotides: TGTGCTAGTGGTGGCGGGACATATTTGGATGAGCAGTTCTTC. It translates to CASGGGTYLDEQFF.

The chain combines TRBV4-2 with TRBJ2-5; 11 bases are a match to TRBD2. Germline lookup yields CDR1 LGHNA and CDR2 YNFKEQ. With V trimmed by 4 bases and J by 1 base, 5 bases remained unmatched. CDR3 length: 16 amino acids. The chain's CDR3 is CASSPSSGGIQETQYF. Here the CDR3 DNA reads TGTGCCAGCAGCCCTTCTAGCGGGGGGATCCAAGAGACCCAGTACTTC.

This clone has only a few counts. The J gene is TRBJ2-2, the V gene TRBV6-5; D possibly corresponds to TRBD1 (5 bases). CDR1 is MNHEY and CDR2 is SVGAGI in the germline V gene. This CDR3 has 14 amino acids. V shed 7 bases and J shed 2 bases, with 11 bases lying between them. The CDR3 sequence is CASNVGPNTGELFF. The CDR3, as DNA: TGTGCCAGCAACGTGGGGCCCAACACCGGGGAGCTGTTTTTT.

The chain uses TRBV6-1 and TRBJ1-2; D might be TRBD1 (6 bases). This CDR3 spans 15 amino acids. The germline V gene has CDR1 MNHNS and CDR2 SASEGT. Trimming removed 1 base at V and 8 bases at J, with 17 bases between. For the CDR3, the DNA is TGTGCCAGCAGTGAAGGACAGGCAGTTTGGAACGGCTACACCTTC. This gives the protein CASSEGQAVWNGYTF.